This T cell receptor (beta chain) was identified during a study of CD4 T cells in relation to SARS-CoV-2 and coronaviruses. Across the study: A couple of subjects were Hispanic; patients were roughly 8 males and a handful of females. The study, taken as a whole, reports: Crossreactive clones expanded significantly less to SARS-CoV-2 than monoreactive clones. Crossreactivity was assessed only for spike protein, not other viral proteins.

Concerning this clone: The antigen is not known.

Trimming cost V 4 bases and J 0 bases, with 9 bases left between them. Looked up from germline, CDR1 is SGHDT and CDR2 is YYEEEE. This CDR3 spans 14 amino acids. Only in-frame clones appear in the TCRdb table, and some are missing; sequencing was by immunoSEQ multiplex PCR. The table has about 37,000 clones, 80% to 90% seen once. Cryopreserved PBMCs were CD4-enriched, then split into naive and memory cells. V gene TRBV5-6 combines with J gene TRBJ2-3; D is unclear. Material: memory CD4+ T cells from PBMCs. The TCR comes from an adult with COVID-19. CDR3 DNA: TGTGCCAGCAGCATATGGAAGAGCACAGATACGCAGTATTTT. This codes for CASSIWKSTDTQYF.